This T cell receptor beta chain was captured in a study of response to subunit inactivated influenza vaccine. TCRdb ran MiXCR on the RT-PCR reads and lists one entry per CDR3 protein. This sample has fewer than 800,000 distinct CDR3 sequences, with about 15% found just once. Whole-study findings and limits: Every seasonal influenza vaccination brings in few new T cells, the authors suggested.

Between the trimmed V and J ends, which lost 4 bases and 6 bases, there was a span of 9 bases. CDR1 and CDR2 from the germline V gene are SQVTM and ANQGSEA. The CDR3 covers 11 residues. As for this clonotype: Antigen specificity is unknown.

V and J are TRBV29-1 and TRBJ1-1, with D hard to call. This TCR came from a man between 45 and 60 years old who received an inactivated influenza vaccine. The sequences come from PBMCs from blood, collected 11 to 12 days after vaccination. The CDR3 region is CSVVTWPEAFF. The CDR3 bases are TGCAGCGTTGTAACCTGGCCTGAAGCTTTCTTT.